This T cell receptor (beta chain) was sequenced during a study of Graves' ophthalmopathy and Graves' hyperthyroidism. Overall study findings and caveats: With a specificity of 72.22% and a sensitivity of 70% to 71%, the model predicted ophthalmopathy progression.

This CDR3 region has 16 residues. The germline V gene encodes CDR1 DFQATT and CDR2 SNEGSKA (reference sequence). Trimming took 3 bases from V and 0 from J, leaving 17 bases between them. TCR beta CDR3 amplification used RNA transcripts. The first-round RT-PCR employed HTBI primers together with the Qiagen OneStep RT-PCR kit. A multiplex PCR was then performed as the second round. Each CDR3 protein gets one entry after TCRdb re-called the multiplex PCR reads with MiXCR. Of more than 300,000 distinct CDR3 sequences detected, about a sixth appear once; the ten largest clones hold 2.4%. As the starting material, roughly 9.7 ml of fresh peripheral blood yielded the PBMCs. Notes on this clonotype: Its antigen is not identified. The final CDR3 position lacks the conserved phenylalanine or tryptophan, pointing to a likely read error.

This chain joins TRBV20-1 and TRBJ2-5; possible D gene TRBD1, 5 bases. The sample taken for sequencing was peripheral blood. This clonotype was obtained from an adult woman with stable Graves' hyperthyroidism. The CDR3 here is CSARGSWTSNQETQYL. DNA for the CDR3: TGCAGTGCTAGGGGGTCTTGGACATCGAACCAAGAGACCCAGTACCTC.